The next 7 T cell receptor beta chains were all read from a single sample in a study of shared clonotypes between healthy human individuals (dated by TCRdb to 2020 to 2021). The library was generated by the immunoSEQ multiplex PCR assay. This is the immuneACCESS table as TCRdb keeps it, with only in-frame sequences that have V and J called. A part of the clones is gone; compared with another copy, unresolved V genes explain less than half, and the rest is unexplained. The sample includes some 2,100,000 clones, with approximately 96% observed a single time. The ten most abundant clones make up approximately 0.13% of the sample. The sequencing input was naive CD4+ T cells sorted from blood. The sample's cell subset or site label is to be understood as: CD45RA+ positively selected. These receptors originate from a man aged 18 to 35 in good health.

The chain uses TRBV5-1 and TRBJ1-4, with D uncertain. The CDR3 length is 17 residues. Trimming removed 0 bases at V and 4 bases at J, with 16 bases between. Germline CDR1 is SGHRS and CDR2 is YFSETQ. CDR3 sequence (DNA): TGCGCCAGCAGCTTGGGTCTATGGAAGGGTATTAATGAAAAACTGTTTTTT. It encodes CASSLGLWKGINEKLFF.

For the CDR3, the DNA is TGTGCCATCAGTGGACTAGCGGGGGGTGTTGAGACCCAGTACTTC. Amino acid sequence: CAISGLAGGVETQYF. This chain joins TRBV10-3 and TRBJ2-5, with 13 nucleotides matching TRBD2. J was trimmed by 5 bases and V by 4 bases; bases with no gene match: 4. This CDR3 is built from 15 residues. Germline CDR1 is ENHRY and CDR2 is SYGVKD.

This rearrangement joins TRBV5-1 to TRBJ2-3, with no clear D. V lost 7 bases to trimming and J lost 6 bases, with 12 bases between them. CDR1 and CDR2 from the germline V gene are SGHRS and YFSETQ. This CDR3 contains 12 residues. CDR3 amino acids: CASSPSFDTQYF. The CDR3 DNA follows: TGCGCCAGCTCGCCTAGTTTCGATACGCAGTATTTT.

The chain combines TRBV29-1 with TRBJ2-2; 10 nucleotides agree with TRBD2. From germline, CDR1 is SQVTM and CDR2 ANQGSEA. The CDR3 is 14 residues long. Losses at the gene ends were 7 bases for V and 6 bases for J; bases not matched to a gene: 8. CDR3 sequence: CSGLGGTSAGELFF. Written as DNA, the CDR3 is TGCAGCGGCCTGGGGGGGACTAGCGCCGGGGAGCTGTTTTTT.

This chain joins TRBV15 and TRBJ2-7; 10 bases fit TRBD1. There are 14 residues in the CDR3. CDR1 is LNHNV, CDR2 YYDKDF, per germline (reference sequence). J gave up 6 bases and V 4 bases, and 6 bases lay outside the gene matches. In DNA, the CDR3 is TGTGCCACCAGCACCTTGGACAGGGGGGCCGAGCAGTACTTC. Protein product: CATSTLDRGAEQYF.

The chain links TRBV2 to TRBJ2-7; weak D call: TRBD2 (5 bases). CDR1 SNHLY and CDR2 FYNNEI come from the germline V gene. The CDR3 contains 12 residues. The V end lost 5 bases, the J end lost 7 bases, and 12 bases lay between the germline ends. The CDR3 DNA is TGTGCCAGCAGTTTAGAGGGTTATGAGCAGTACTTC. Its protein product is CASSLEGYEQYF.

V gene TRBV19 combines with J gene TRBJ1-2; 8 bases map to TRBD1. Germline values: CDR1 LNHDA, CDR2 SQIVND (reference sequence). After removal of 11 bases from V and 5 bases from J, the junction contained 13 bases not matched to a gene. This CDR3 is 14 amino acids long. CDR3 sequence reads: CASSREGTGYGYTF. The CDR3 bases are TGTGCCTCATCCCGGGAGGGGACAGGATATGGCTACACCTTC.